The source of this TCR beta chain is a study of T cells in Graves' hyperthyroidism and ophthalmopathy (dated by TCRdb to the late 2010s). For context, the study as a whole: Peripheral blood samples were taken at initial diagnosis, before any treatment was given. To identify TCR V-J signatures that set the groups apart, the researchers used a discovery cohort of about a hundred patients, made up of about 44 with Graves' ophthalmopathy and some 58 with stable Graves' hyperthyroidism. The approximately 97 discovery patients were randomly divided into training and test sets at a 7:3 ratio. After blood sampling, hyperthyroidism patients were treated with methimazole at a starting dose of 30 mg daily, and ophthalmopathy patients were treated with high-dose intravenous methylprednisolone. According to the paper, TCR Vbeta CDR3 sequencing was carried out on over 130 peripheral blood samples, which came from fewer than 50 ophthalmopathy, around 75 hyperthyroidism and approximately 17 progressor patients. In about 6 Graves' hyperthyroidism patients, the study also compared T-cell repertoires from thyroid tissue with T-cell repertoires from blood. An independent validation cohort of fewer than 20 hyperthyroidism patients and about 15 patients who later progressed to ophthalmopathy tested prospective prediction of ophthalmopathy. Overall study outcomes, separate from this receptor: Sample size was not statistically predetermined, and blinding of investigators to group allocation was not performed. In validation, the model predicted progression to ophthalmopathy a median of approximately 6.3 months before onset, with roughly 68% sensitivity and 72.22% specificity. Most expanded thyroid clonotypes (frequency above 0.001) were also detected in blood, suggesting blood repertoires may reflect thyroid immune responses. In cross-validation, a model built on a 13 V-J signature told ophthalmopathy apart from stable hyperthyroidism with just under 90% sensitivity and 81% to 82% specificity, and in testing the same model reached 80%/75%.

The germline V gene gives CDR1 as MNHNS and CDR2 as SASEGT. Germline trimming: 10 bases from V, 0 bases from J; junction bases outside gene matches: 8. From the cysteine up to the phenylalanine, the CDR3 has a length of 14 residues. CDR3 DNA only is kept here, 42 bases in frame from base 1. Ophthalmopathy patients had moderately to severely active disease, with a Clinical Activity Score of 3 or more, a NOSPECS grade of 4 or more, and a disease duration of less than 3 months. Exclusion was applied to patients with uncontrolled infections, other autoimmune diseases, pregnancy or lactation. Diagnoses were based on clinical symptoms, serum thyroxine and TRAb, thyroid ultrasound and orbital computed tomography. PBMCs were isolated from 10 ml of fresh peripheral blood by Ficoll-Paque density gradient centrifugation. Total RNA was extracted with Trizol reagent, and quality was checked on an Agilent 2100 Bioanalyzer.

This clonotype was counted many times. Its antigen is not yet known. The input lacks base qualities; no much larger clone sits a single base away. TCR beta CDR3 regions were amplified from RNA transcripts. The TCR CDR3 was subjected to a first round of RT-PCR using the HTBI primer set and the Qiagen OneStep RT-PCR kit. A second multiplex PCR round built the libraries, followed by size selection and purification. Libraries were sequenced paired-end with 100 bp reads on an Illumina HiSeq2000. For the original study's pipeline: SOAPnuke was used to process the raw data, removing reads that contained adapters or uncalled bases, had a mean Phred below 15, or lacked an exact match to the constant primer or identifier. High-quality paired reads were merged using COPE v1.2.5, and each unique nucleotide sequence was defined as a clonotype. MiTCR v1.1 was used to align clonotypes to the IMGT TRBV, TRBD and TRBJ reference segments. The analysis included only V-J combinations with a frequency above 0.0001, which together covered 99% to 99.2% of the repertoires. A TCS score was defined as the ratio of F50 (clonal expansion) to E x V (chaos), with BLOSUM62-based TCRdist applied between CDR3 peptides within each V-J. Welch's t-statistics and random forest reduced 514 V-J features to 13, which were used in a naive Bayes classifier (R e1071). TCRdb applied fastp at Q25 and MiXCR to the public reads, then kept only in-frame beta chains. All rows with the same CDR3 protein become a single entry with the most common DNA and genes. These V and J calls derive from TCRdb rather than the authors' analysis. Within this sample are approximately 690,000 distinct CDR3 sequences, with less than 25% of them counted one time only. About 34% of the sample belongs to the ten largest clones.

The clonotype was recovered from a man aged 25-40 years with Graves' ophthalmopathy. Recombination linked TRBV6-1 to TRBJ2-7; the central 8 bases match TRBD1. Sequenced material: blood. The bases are TGTGCCACCCGGGGACAGGAAAGCTCCTACGAGCAGTACTTC. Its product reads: CATRGQESSYEQYF.